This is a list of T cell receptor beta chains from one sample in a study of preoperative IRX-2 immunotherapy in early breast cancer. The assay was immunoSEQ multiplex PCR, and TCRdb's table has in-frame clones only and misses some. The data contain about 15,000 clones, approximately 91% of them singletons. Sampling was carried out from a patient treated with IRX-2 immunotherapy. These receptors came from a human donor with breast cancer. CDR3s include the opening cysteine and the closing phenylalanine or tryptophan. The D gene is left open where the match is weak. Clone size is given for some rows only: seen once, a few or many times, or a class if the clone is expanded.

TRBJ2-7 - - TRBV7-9 CASSSQGNEQYF TGTGCCAGCAGTTCACAGGGAAACGAGCAGTACTTC
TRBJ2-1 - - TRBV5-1 CASSLVFTVSGYNEQFF TGCGCCAGCAGCTTGGTATTTACGGTTAGTGGCTACAATGAGCAGTTCTTC
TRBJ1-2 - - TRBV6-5 CASSYSKFGGVNGYTF TGTGCCAGCAGTTACTCGAAATTTGGGGGAGTCAATGGCTACACCTTC
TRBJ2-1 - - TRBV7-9 CASSPLRGGNHNEQFF TGTGCCAGCAGCCCACTGAGGGGGGGGAACCACAATGAGCAGTTCTTC
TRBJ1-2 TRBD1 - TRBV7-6 CASSPRQGDGYTF TGTGCCAGCAGCCCCAGACAGGGTGATGGCTACACCTTC
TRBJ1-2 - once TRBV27 CASRGVAGGHGYTF TGTGCCAGCCGCGGGGTGGCTGGGGGCCATGGCTACACCTTC
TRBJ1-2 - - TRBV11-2 CASSLQGDGYTF TGTGCCAGCAGCTTACAGGGAGATGGCTACACCTTC
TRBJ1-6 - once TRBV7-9 CASSLFIGVASPLHF TGTGCCAGCAGCTTATTTATTGGGGTTGCTTCACCCCTCCACTTT
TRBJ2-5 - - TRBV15 CATSRVRGRQSGETQYF TGTGCCACCAGCAGGGTCCGGGGACGCCAATCGGGGGAGACCCAGTACTTC
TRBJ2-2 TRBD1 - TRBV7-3 CASSLGQDQPGELFF TGTGCCAGCAGCTTAGGACAGGACCAGCCCGGGGAGCTGTTTTTT
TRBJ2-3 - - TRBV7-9 CASSRRGPSTDTQYF TGTGCCAGCAGCAGGAGGGGGCCTAGCACAGATACGCAGTATTTT
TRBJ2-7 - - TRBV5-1 CASSRVDRRSYEQYF TGCGCCAGCAGCCGGGTCGATAGGAGGTCCTACGAGCAGTACTTC
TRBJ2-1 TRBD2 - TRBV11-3 CASSPGGGRSYNEQFF TGTGCCAGCAGCCCAGGCGGGGGGAGATCCTACAATGAGCAGTTCTTC
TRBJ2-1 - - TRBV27 CASTTQGRAGTMYNEQFF TGTGCCAGTACTACCCAGGGTAGAGCGGGGACAATGTACAATGAGCAGTTCTTC
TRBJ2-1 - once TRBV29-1 CSVDEGNSYNEQFF TGCAGCGTTGACGAGGGTAATTCCTACAATGAGCAGTTCTTC
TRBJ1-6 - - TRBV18 CASSPQGDSPLHF TGTGCCAGCTCACCACAGGGGGATTCGCCCCTCCACTTT
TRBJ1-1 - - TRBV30 CAWRGQQPDEAFF TGTGCCTGGAGAGGTCAACAGCCAGATGAAGCTTTCTTT
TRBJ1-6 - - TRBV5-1 CASSLGGTFPNSPLHF TGCGCCAGCAGCCTGGGGGGGACTTTCCCTAATTCACCCCTCCACTTT
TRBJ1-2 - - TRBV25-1 CASSEGTYYGYTF TGTGCCAGCAGTGAAGGGACCTACTATGGCTACACCTTC
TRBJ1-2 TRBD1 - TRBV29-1 CSVHRDRGYGYTF TGCAGCGTTCACCGGGACAGGGGCTATGGCTACACCTTC
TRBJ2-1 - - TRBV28 CASSYYLGHPSYNEQFF TGTGCCAGCAGCTATTATTTGGGACATCCTTCTTACAATGAGCAGTTCTTC
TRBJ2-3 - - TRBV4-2 CASSQVSGGDTQYF TGTGCCAGCAGCCAGGTGTCAGGCGGTGATACACAGTATTTT
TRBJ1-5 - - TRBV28 CASSFSVRQPQHF TGTGCCAGCAGTTTCTCAGTTCGGCAGCCCCAGCATTTT
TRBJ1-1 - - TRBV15 CATSRDGGVWSGMNAEAFF TGTGCCACCAGCAGAGATGGTGGCGTCTGGTCAGGGATGAATGCTGAAGCTTTCTTT
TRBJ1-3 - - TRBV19 CASSIWGSPGNTIYF TGTGCCAGTAGTATTTGGGGAAGCCCTGGAAACACCATATATTTT
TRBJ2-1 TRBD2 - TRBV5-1 CASSPPGTSGGANEQFF TGCGCCAGCAGCCCCCCCGGGACTAGCGGGGGGGCCAATGAGCAGTTCTTC
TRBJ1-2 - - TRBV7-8 CASSLGGAVGYGYTF TGTGCCAGCAGCTTAGGTGGGGCGGTCGGCTATGGCTACACCTTC
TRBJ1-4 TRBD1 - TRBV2 CASSPRGTGDEKLFF TGTGCCAGCAGTCCACGCGGGACAGGGGATGAAAAACTGTTTTTT
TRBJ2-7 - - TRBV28 CASRPYGGGDNTYEQYF TGTGCCAGCAGGCCCTATGGCGGAGGAGACAATACCTACGAGCAGTACTTC
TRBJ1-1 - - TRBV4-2 CASSRTTLNTEAFF TGTGCCAGCAGCCGAACAACACTGAACACTGAAGCTTTCTTT
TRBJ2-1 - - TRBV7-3 CASSLEGSYNEQFF TGTGCCAGCAGCTTGGAGGGCTCCTACAATGAGCAGTTCTTC
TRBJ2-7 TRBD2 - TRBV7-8 CASSLRRGGYEQYF TGTGCCAGCAGCTTAAGGCGGGGGGGCTACGAGCAGTACTTC
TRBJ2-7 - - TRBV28 CATQGTSPAYEQYF TGTGCCACCCAAGGGACTTCCCCCGCCTACGAGCAGTACTTC
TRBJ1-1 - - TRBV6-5 CASSYSHTTNTEAFF TGTGCCAGCAGTTACTCGCACACTACGAACACTGAAGCTTTCTTT
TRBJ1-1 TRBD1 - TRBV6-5 CASSLDRVSTEAFF TGTGCCAGCAGTCTGGACAGGGTTTCCACTGAAGCTTTCTTT
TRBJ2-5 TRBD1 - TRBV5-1 CASSSTGGETQYF TGCGCCAGCAGCTCGACAGGGGGTGAGACCCAGTACTTC
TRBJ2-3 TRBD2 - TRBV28 CASMTSGTDTQYF TGTGCCAGCATGACTAGCGGCACAGATACGCAGTATTTT
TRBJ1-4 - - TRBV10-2 CASSEFVGGSEKLFF TGCGCCAGCAGTGAGTTTGTCGGGGGGAGTGAAAAACTGTTTTTT
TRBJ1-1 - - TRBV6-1 CASSDLFVGTEAFF TGTGCCAGCAGTGACCTCTTCGTCGGGACTGAAGCTTTCTTT
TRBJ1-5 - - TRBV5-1 CASSLAGVPNQPQHF TGCGCCAGCAGCTTGGCGGGGGTCCCCAATCAGCCCCAGCATTTT
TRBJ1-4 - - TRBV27 CASSLTAKGEKLFF TGTGCCAGCAGTTTGACAGCTAAAGGTGAAAAACTGTTTTTT
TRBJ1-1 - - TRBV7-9 CASTADRNTEAFF TGTGCCAGCACCGCGGACAGGAACACTGAAGCTTTCTTT
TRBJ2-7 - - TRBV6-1 CASSGDTSYEQYF TGTGCCAGCAGTGGGGACACCTCCTACGAGCAGTACTTC
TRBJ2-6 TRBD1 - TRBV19 CASSRQGSTGANVLTF TGTGCCAGTAGTAGACAGGGTTCTACTGGGGCCAACGTCCTGACTTTC